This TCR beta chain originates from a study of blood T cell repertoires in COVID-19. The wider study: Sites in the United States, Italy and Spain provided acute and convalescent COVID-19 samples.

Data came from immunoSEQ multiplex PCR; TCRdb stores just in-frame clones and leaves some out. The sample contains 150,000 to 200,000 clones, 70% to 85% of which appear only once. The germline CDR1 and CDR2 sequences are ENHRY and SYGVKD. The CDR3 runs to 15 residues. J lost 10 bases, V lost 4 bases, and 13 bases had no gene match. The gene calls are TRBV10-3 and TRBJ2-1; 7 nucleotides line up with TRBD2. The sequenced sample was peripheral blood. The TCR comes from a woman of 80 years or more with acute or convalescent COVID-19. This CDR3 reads CAISGASGQTREQFF. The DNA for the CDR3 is TGTGCCATCAGTGGAGCTAGCGGTCAGACTCGGGAGCAGTTCTTC.